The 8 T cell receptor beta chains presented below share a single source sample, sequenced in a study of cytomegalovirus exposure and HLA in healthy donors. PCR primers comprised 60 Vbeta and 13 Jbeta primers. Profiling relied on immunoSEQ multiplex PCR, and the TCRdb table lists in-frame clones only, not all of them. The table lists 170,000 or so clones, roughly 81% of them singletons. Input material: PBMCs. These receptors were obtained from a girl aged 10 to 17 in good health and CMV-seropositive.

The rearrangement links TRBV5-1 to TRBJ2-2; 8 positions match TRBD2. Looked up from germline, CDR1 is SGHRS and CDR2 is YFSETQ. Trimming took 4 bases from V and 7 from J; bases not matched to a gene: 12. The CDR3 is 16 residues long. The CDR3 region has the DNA TGCGCCAGCAGCCCAATACCGGGACTAGTTGGCGGGGAGCTGTTTTTT. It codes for CASSPIPGLVGGELFF.

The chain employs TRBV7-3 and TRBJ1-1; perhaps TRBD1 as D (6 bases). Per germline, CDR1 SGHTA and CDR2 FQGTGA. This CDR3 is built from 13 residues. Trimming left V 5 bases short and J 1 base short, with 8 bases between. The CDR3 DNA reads TGTGCCAGCAGCATGGGACAGAACACTGAAGCTTTCTTT. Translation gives CASSMGQNTEAFF.

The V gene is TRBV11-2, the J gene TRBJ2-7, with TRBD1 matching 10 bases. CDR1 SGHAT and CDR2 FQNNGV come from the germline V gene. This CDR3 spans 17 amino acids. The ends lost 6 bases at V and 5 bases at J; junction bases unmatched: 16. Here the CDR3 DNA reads TGTGCCAGCAGGCATCCGGGACAGGGGAGAAGAAGCCACGAGCAGTACTTC. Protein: CASRHPGQGRRSHEQYF.

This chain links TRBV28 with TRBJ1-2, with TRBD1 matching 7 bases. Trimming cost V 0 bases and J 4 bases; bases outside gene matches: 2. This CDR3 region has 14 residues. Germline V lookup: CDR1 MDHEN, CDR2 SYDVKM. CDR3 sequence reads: CASSLWGDSYGYTF. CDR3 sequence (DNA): TGTGCCAGCAGTTTATGGGGGGACAGCTATGGCTACACCTTC.

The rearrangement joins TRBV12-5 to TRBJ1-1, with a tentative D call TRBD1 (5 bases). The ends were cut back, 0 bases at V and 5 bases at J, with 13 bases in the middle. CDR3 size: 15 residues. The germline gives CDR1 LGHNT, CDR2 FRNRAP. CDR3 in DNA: TGTGCTAGTGGTTTGGTGCAGGGCGCGGGAACTGAAGCTTTCTTT. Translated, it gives CASGLVQGAGTEAFF. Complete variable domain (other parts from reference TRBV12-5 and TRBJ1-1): DARVTQTPRHKVTEMGQEVTMRCQPILGHNTVFWYRQTMMQGLELLAYFRNRAPLDDSGMPKDRFSAEMPDATLATLKIQPSEPRDSAVYFCASGLVQGAGTEAFFGQGTRLTVV.

The CDR3 DNA is TGTGCCAGCAGTGAAGTCCTAGCGGGTTCAACCTACAATGAGCAGTTCTTC. As protein: CASSEVLAGSTYNEQFF. The V and J genes are TRBV2 and TRBJ2-1; 8 bases map to TRBD2. CDR1 SNHLY and CDR2 FYNNEI come from the germline V gene. This CDR3 is 17 amino acids long. J was trimmed by 2 bases and V by 1 base; bases with no gene match: 7.

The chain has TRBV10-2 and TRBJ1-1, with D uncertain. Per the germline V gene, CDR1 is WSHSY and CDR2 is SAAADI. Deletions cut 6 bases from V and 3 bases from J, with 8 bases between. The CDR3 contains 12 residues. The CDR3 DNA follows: TGCGCCAGCAGAAGAACGGACACTGAAGCTTTCTTT. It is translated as CASRRTDTEAFF.

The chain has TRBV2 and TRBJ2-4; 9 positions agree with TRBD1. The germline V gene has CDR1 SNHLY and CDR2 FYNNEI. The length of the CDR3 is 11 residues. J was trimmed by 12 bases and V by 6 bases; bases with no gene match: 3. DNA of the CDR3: TGTGCCAGCAGCACAGGGGGCAGTCAGTACTTC. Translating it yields CASSTGGSQYF.